These T cell receptor beta chains were read from a single sample in a study of T cell repertoires in cytomegalovirus infection. MiXCR, run by TCRdb on the reads, gives a single entry per CDR3 protein. The table includes 480,000 or so distinct CDR3 sequences, approximately 10% detected once. Sequences were obtained from PBMCs. The receptors originated from a human donor in good health (CMV status not recorded). Some clones in this sample may be carry-over from other donors' samples. CDR3s include the opening cysteine and the closing phenylalanine or tryptophan. Each record gives: D gene, J gene, V gene, clone size, CDR3 DNA, CDR3 protein. A D gene is named only where the DNA matches it firmly. The listing skips clone size in some rows; elsewhere it reads once, few, many or a size class.

TRBD2	TRBJ2-2	TRBV7-2	many	TGTGCCAGCAGCTTAGAACTAGCGGAACCGAACACCGGGGAGCTGTTTTTT	CASSLELAEPNTGELFF
TRBD1	TRBJ2-2	TRBV6-4	many	TGTGCCAGCAGTGACTCAGTGTGGACAGGGAGGCCCGGGGAGCTGTTTTTT	CASSDSVWTGRPGELFF
.	TRBJ2-7	TRBV28	few	TGTGCCAGCACCCTAGGAGGGAACGAGCAGTACTTC	CASTLGGNEQYF
.	TRBJ2-5	TRBV7-3	.	TGTGCCAGCAGCTTAGGGTTCGGGGAGACCCAGTACTTC	CASSLGFGETQYF
TRBD1	TRBJ1-2	TRBV9	.	TGTGCCAGCAGCCACGGACAGGGGCTGTACTATGGCTACACCTTC	CASSHGQGLYYGYTF
TRBD2	TRBJ2-1	TRBV6-6	.	TGTGCCAGCAGTTACTCGGTGGCTAGCGGGAGCAATGAGCAGTTCTTC	CASSYSVASGSNEQFF
.	TRBJ1-4	TRBV20-1	.	TGCAGTGCTAGAGAGGGACTTGCAACTAATGAAAAACTGTTTTTT	CSAREGLATNEKLFF
TRBD2	TRBJ2-4	TRBV9	.	TGTGCCAGCAGCCCTGGACTAGCGGGGATCAAAAACATTCAGTACTTC	CASSPGLAGIKNIQYF
.	TRBJ1-1	TRBV7-3	.	TGTGCCAGCAGCTTAAGTCCAGGGTTCTTTCGGGGAGAAGCTTTCTTT	CASSLSPGFFRGEAFF
.	TRBJ1-6	TRBV7-2	many	TGTGCCAGCAGCTTAGTAACAGGGACACCCCTCCACTTT	CASSLVTGTPLHF
.	TRBJ2-6	TRBV7-8	many	TGTGCCAGCAGCTTAGATCCGGTCTATCTTCAGTCTGGGGCCAACGTCCTGACTTTC	CASSLDPVYLQSGANVLTF